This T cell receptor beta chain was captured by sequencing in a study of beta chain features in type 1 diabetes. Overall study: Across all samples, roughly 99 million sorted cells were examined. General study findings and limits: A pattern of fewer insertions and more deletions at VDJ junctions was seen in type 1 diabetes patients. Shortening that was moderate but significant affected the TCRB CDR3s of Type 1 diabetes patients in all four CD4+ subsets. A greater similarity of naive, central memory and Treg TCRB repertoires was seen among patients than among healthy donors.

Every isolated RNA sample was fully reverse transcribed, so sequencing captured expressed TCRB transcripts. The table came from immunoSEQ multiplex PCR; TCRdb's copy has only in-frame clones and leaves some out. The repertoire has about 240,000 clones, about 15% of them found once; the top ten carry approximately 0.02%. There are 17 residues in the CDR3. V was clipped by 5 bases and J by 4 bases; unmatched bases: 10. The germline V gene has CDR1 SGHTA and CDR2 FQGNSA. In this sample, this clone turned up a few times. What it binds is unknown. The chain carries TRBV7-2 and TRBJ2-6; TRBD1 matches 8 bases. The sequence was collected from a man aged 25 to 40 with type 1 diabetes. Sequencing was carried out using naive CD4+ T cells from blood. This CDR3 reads CASSRGIRGPGANVLTF. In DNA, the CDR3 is TGTGCCAGCAGCAGGGGAATCAGGGGGCCAGGGGCCAACGTCCTGACTTTC.